These 15 T cell receptor beta chains originate from one sample sequenced in a study of tumor-infiltrating lymphocytes in localized non-small cell lung cancer (dated by TCRdb to the early 2020s). Library construction relied on the immunoSEQ multiplex PCR assay. Entries here come from immuneACCESS through TCRdb and include only in-frame sequences with V and J called. Some clones fail to appear in such tables; in the studies checked, an unresolved V gene covers under half of the shortfall, and the cause of the remainder is unknown. For this sample there are more than 15,000 clones; around 70% appear just once. 9.1% of the sample rests with the top ten. Sequencing input: lung tumor tissue. Receptors originate from a human donor with non-small cell lung cancer.

This clone is deemed medium-sized. J is TRBJ1-2 and V is TRBV19, with 8 positions matching TRBD1. The CDR3 is 14 residues long. CDR1 LNHDA and CDR2 SQIVND come from the germline V gene (reference sequence). The junction had 6 bases not matched to a gene; V was cut back by 5 bases and J by 4 bases. The DNA of the CDR3 is TGTGCCAGTAGTCCTGACAGGGGTGGCTATGGCTACACCTTC. Its translation is CASSPDRGGYGYTF.

V usage is TRBV5-1 and J usage is TRBJ2-5; 9 bases line up with TRBD2. CDR3 length: 14 amino acids. Per the germline V gene, CDR1 is SGHRS and CDR2 is YFSETQ. Losses at the gene ends were 4 bases for V and 4 bases for J; bases not matched to a gene: 5. In DNA, the CDR3 is TGCGCCAGCAGCAGGGGACTAGCAGGAGAGACCCAGTACTTC. This codes for CASSRGLAGETQYF. The full variable domain, its missing parts supplied by reference TRBV5-1 and TRBJ2-5, is KAGVTQTPRYLIKTRGQQVTLSCSPISGHRSVSWYQQTPGQGLQFLFEYFSETQRNKGNFPGRFSGRQFSNSRSEMNVSTLELGDSALYLCASSRGLAGETQYFGPGTRLLVL.

This chain joins TRBV9 and TRBJ2-7; D is undetermined. Germline loops: CDR1 SGDLS, CDR2 YYNGEE. This CDR3 is 13 amino acids long. Trimming removed 5 bases at V and 0 bases at J, with 9 bases between. The CDR3 spells CASSGSGSYEQYF. CDR3 nucleotide sequence: TGTGCCAGCAGTGGTTCGGGCTCCTACGAGCAGTACTTC.

The chain is built from TRBV10-3 and TRBJ2-2; either TRBD1 or TRBD2 may supply D (5 bases each). Germline V lookup: CDR1 ENHRY, CDR2 SYGVKD. CDR3 length equals 13 residues. Trimming stripped 10 bases from V and 5 bases from J, with 14 bases between. CDR3 loop: CANSGTSTGELFF. The CDR3 DNA is TGTGCCAATTCAGGGACCTCAACCGGGGAGCTGTTTTTT.

In regard to this clone: Mismatch with germline at one junction end may stem from a read error. The genes are TRBV5-1 and TRBJ2-7; 11 bases match TRBD1. There are 16 residues in the CDR3. Germline V gene sequence: CDR1 SGHRS, CDR2 YFSETQ. Here the CDR3 DNA reads TGTGCCAGCAGCTCCGGGACAGGGGGATTAAACTACGAGCAGTACTTC. This encodes CASSSGTGGLNYEQYF.

J is TRBJ2-3 and V is TRBV9, with a tentative D call TRBD2 (7 bases). V shed 0 bases and J shed 6 bases, with 17 bases lying between them. Germline-derived CDR1 and CDR2 are SGDLS and YYNGEE. The CDR3 extends over 16 amino acids. CDR3 protein: CASSVASEGGSDTQYF. CDR3 coding DNA: TGTGCCAGCAGCGTAGCTTCGGAGGGGGGGTCGGATACGCAGTATTTT.

This clone occurred a few times. The rearrangement uses TRBV2 and TRBJ2-5; tentatively, D is TRBD2 (6 bases). The CDR3 consists of 15 residues. Per the germline V gene, CDR1 is SNHLY and CDR2 is FYNNEI. V lost 1 base and J 5 bases, leaving 14 bases between the germline ends. Here the CDR3 DNA reads TGTGCCAGCAGTGAAGACAACTCCCGGGGGGAGACCCAGTACTTC. Amino acid sequence: CASSEDNSRGETQYF.

The V and J genes are TRBV4-1 and TRBJ1-2; D gene unclear. The germline V gene has CDR1 MGHRA and CDR2 YSYEKL. The CDR3 covers 15 residues. Trimming left V 0 bases short and J 4 bases short, with 12 bases between. CDR3 loop: CASSQDTGVIYGYTF. The CDR3, as DNA: TGCGCCAGCAGCCAAGATACCGGCGTCATCTATGGCTACACCTTC.

The V gene is TRBV2, the J gene TRBJ2-7; 7 bases align to TRBD1. The germline V gene encodes CDR1 SNHLY and CDR2 FYNNEI. V lost 8 bases, J lost 4 bases, and 8 bases stayed unmatched. The CDR3 loop spans 13 amino acids. CDR3 sequence (DNA): TGTGCCAGCGGGGTCAACAGGGGATACGAGCAGTACTTC. Protein: CASGVNRGYEQYF.

The rearrangement joins TRBV7-2 to TRBJ1-3; tentatively, D is TRBD1 (5 bases). V was pared by 5 bases and J by 4 bases, with 21 bases between. Germline V lookup: CDR1 SGHTA, CDR2 FQGNSA. This CDR3 has 17 residues. The CDR3 reads CASSKQSAGSTGNTIYF. In nucleotides, the CDR3 is TGTGCCAGCAGCAAACAATCGGCAGGGAGCACCGGAAACACCATATATTTT.

The chain is built from TRBV9 and TRBJ1-3; D remains unclear. Per the germline V gene, CDR1 is SGDLS and CDR2 is YYNGEE. V was pared by 3 bases and J by 0 bases, with 7 bases between. The CDR3 sequence is 14 residues long. The CDR3, as DNA: TGTGCCAGCAGCGAAGGCAGCTCTGGAAACACCATATATTTT. It encodes CASSEGSSGNTIYF. The variable domain in full, completed from reference TRBV9 and TRBJ1-3, reads DSGVTQTPKHLITATGQRVTLRCSPRSGDLSVYWYQQSLDQGLQFLIQYYNGEERAKGNILERFSAQQFPDLHSELNLSSLELGDSALYFCASSEGSSGNTIYFGEGSWLTVV.

The chain recombines TRBV28 with TRBJ1-1; weak D call: TRBD1 (5 bases). The CDR3 loop spans 15 amino acids. With 8 bases removed from V and 4 bases from J, the gap between germline ends came to 20 bases. Germline CDR1 reads MDHEN; CDR2 reads SYDVKM. The CDR3 here is CASLTGGAPRTEAFF. CDR3 nucleotides: TGTGCCAGCCTCACAGGTGGGGCCCCCCGCACTGAAGCTTTCTTT.

The rearrangement links TRBV5-4 to TRBJ2-5; 9 positions match TRBD2. V lost 0 bases, J lost 5 bases, and 8 bases stayed unmatched. The CDR3 runs 16 residues. The germline V gene has CDR1 SGHNT and CDR2 YYREEE (reference sequence). The CDR3 sequence is CASSLAGASGKETQYF. The CDR3 nucleotides read TGTGCCAGCAGCTTGGCCGGGGCTAGCGGGAAGGAGACCCAGTACTTC.

This clone ranks as medium-sized (0.01 to 0.1%). This sequence joins TRBV2 and TRBJ1-5; D possibly corresponds to TRBD1 (6 bases). Between the trimmed V and J ends, which lost 4 bases and 5 bases, there was a span of 18 bases. Germline assignment: CDR1 SNHLY and CDR2 FYNNEI. The CDR3 totals 16 residues. CDR3 in DNA: TGTGCCAGCAGTGCTCAAGAACCGACAGGATATCAGCCCCAGCATTTT. Encoded protein: CASSAQEPTGYQPQHF.

This clone was observed once. This sequence joins TRBV10-3 and TRBJ2-5; 11 bases fit TRBD2. V trimming: 2 bases; J trimming: 5 bases; junction bases outside the gene matches: 10. Germline V gives CDR1 ENHRY, CDR2 SYGVKD. The CDR3 has 17 residues. CDR3 sequence reads: CAISERPLAGEGETQYF. The CDR3 bases are TGTGCCATCAGTGAGCGCCCACTAGCGGGAGAAGGGGAGACCCAGTACTTC.